Presented here are 2 T cell receptor beta chains from one specimen sequenced in a study of vaccination effects on CD4 cells after COVID-19. These receptors' targets are unknown. Viral peptide pools were used in the ViraFEST assay to expand antigen-specific CD4+ T cells, and sequencing came afterward. Following a roughly ten-day culture, CD4+ T cells were purified. Two doses of BNT162b2 or mRNA-1273 vaccine were administered to participants. Profiling relied on immunoSEQ multiplex PCR, and the TCRdb table lists in-frame clones only, not all of them. The repertoire holds 20,000 to 30,000 clones, with 69% as singletons. This specimen consisted of CD4+ T cells from PBMCs cultured with SARS-CoV-2 spike peptides, obtained after COVID-19 vaccination. The receptor source for this set is a human donor who received a COVID-19 vaccine.

This clone has a single count. The V call is TRBV25-1, the J call TRBJ1-1; D gene uncertain. The V gene lost 4 bases and the J gene lost 0 bases, with 6 bases spanning the gap. The length of the CDR3 is 13 residues. In germline, CDR1 is MGHDK, CDR2 SYGVNS. CDR3 sequence: CASSGVVNTEAFF. Written as DNA, the CDR3 is TGTGCCAGCAGTGGAGTGGTGAACACTGAAGCTTTCTTT. Using reference TRBV25-1 and TRBJ1-1 for the parts outside the CDR3, the full variable domain is EADIYQTPRYLVIGTGKKITLECSQTMGHDKMYWYQQDPGMELHLIHYSYGVNSTEKGDLSSESTVSRIRTEHFPLTLESARPSHTSQYLCASSGVVNTEAFFGQGTRLTVV.

The gene calls are TRBV4-1 and TRBJ2-2; D not certain. Germline values: CDR1 MGHRA, CDR2 YSYEKL. With 4 bases removed from V and 1 base from J, the gap between germline ends came to 10 bases. This CDR3 contains 15 residues. The CDR3 protein is CASSLNSQNTGELFF. CDR3 bases: TGCGCCAGCAGCCTTAATTCGCAGAACACCGGGGAGCTGTTTTTT.